Shown below are 16 T cell receptor beta chains from a single sample sequenced in a study of OX40 agonist ivuxolimab in advanced cancers. Repertoires were generated with immunoSEQ multiplex PCR, while TCRdb's copy carries only in-frame clones and drops some. The sample consists of just over 70,000 clones, 84% of them appearing once. The sequencing here drew on CD4+ or CD8+ T cells sorted from blood, taken in a trial of the OX40 agonist ivuxolimab. These receptors came from an adult with an advanced solid tumor such as melanoma, head and neck, liver or kidney cancer.

This sequence joins TRBV21-1 and TRBJ2-7; the DNA was not compared with TRBD2, the D call given in the table. TRBV21-1 is deemed a pseudogene. The CDR3 runs 16 residues. CDR3 protein: CASQLTAEGTTYEQYF. The CDR3 DNA reads TGTGCCAGTCAGCTTACGGCAGAGGGAACAACCTACGAGCAGTACTTC.

The chain links TRBV7-3 to TRBJ1-1; a weak D match, TRBD1 (6 bases). Trimming removed 1 base from V and 11 bases from J, with 17 bases in between. The CDR3 covers 14 residues. CDR1 is SGHTA, CDR2 FQGTGA, per germline. As DNA, the CDR3 is TGTGCCAGCAGCTTAAATGGGGAAGCGGGGGGCGCTTTCTTT. It codes for CASSLNGEAGGAFF.

This clone was detected only a few times. The sample carries other DNA sequences with the same CDR3. This rearrangement joins TRBV4-1 to TRBJ2-7; perhaps TRBD1 as D (6 bases). The V gene's germline CDR1 is MGHRA and CDR2 YSYEKL. The ends were cut back, 6 bases at V and 7 bases at J, with 25 bases in the middle. CDR3 size: 16 residues. The DNA for the CDR3 is TGCGCCAGCAGTCATCCAACCCGGGACACGGGTCGGGAGCAGTACTTC. This gives the protein CASSHPTRDTGREQYF.

The chain has TRBV30 and TRBJ1-2; no reliable D call. CDR1 and CDR2 from the germline V gene are GTSNPN and SVGIG (reference sequence). CDR3 length: 12 amino acids. V dropped 1 base and J dropped 2 bases, with 5 bases sitting between them. CDR3 loop: CAWSGGNYGYTF. CDR3 DNA: TGTGCCTGGAGTGGAGGGAACTATGGCTACACCTTC.

The rearrangement uses TRBV5-8 and TRBJ2-3; 8 bases align to TRBD2. The germline CDR1 and CDR2 sequences are SGHTS and YDEGEE. J gave up 1 base and V 0 bases, and 1 base lay outside the gene matches. CDR3 length: 15 amino acids. The CDR3 sequence: CASSLEAGGTDTQYF. CDR3 coding DNA: TGTGCCAGCAGCTTGGAAGCGGGAGGCACAGATACGCAGTATTTT.

This clone was detected a few times. The V call is TRBV10-3, the J call TRBJ1-1, with TRBD1 as a possible D gene (5 bases). Between the trimmed V and J ends, which lost 8 bases and 1 base, there was a span of 11 bases. Germline CDR1 reads ENHRY; CDR2 reads SYGVKD. The CDR3 totals 13 residues. The CDR3 here is CAIAFGGNTEAFF. The CDR3 nucleotides read TGTGCCATCGCCTTCGGGGGGAACACTGAAGCTTTCTTT.

The chain is built from TRBV28 and TRBJ1-2; 8 bases agree with TRBD1. This CDR3 has 17 residues. V dropped 4 bases and J dropped 4; count of bases not matched to a gene: 14. Germline V gene data show CDR1 as MDHEN and CDR2 as SYDVKM. The CDR3 here is CASSYPGQGGRAYGYTF. CDR3 DNA: TGTGCCAGCAGTTACCCTGGACAGGGAGGGCGGGCCTATGGCTACACCTTC.

The gene calls are TRBV4-3 and TRBJ2-7; TRBD1 or TRBD2 may be the D gene (6 bases each). CDR3 length: 14 residues. Deletions cut 1 base from V and 3 bases from J, with 10 bases between. Germline V lookup: CDR1 LGHNA, CDR2 YSLEER. The CDR3 loop reads CASSQVGGRYEQYF. The CDR3 nucleotides are TGCGCCAGCAGCCAAGTGGGGGGCCGCTACGAGCAGTACTTC.

The chain is built from TRBV11-3 and TRBJ1-6, with 8 nucleotides matching TRBD1. Germline V lookup: CDR1 SGHNT, CDR2 YENEEA. This CDR3 is built from 14 residues. V was clipped by 5 bases and J by 7 bases; unmatched bases: 4. The CDR3: CASSEGQDNSPLHF. CDR3 bases: TGTGCCAGCAGCGAGGGACAGGACAATTCACCCCTCCACTTT.

In its sample, this clone was seen once. The chain recombines TRBV19 with TRBJ2-5, with TRBD2 matching over 7 bases. The length of the CDR3 is 14 residues. J gave up 0 bases and V 8 bases, and 6 bases lay outside the gene matches. Germline loops: CDR1 LNHDA, CDR2 SQIVND (reference sequence). The chain's CDR3 is CASAAGPYQETQYF. DNA of the CDR3: TGTGCCAGTGCAGCGGGGCCTTACCAAGAGACCCAGTACTTC. The variable domain in full, with the rest retrieved from reference TRBV19 and TRBJ2-5, is DGGITQSPKYLFRKEGQNVTLSCEQNLNHDAMYWYRQDPGQGLRLIYYSQIVNDFQKGDIAEGYSVSREKKESFPLTVTSAQKNPTAFYLCASAAGPYQETQYFGPGTRLLVL.

A word on this clone: The germline gene is not matched at one end of the junction; a read error may be the cause. This chain joins TRBV19 and TRBJ1-5; tentatively, D is TRBD1 (5 bases). Germline V gene lookup returns CDR1 LNHDA and CDR2 SQIVND (reference sequence). The CDR3 totals 12 residues. CDR3 in amino acids: CASRGINQPQHF. CDR3 in DNA: TGTGCAAGTAGGGGTATTAATCAGCCCCAGCATTTT.

Written as DNA, the CDR3 is TGCGCCAGCAGCCTCCCAAGCCTAGGGCTCGGATCAGATACGCAGTATTTT. Its protein product is CASSLPSLGLGSDTQYF. The V call is TRBV4-1, the J call TRBJ2-3; D ambiguous. The CDR3 loop spans 17 amino acids. CDR1 is MGHRA, CDR2 YSYEKL, per germline. V was pared by 4 bases and J by 4 bases, with 21 bases between.

This chain links TRBV9 with TRBJ2-7, with D perhaps assigned TRBD1 or TRBD2 (5 bases each). Germline V gives CDR1 SGDLS, CDR2 YYNGEE. The V and J ends lost 0 bases and 5 bases respectively, with 21 bases between them. The CDR3 is made up of 17 amino acids. The CDR3 DNA reads as TGTGCCAGCAGCGTAGAGGGGAAGGGGAGTCTACGGGACGAGCAGTACTTC. It specifies CASSVEGKGSLRDEQYF.

This chain joins TRBV4-2 and TRBJ2-5, with 10 bases that match TRBD1. Germline CDR1 and CDR2: LGHNA and YNFKEQ. The CDR3 loop spans 16 amino acids. V shed 0 bases, J shed 6 bases, and the junction held 7 bases outside the gene matches. CDR3 in amino acids: CASSQDPGQGFQTQYF. For the CDR3, the DNA is TGTGCCAGCAGCCAAGACCCGGGACAGGGGTTCCAGACCCAGTACTTC.

The chain links TRBV5-1 to TRBJ2-1, with 8 bases identical to TRBD2. The junction had 11 bases not matched to a gene; V was cut back by 0 bases and J by 6 bases. Germline CDR1 and CDR2: SGHRS and YFSETQ. The CDR3 runs to 17 residues. The DNA for the CDR3 is TGCGCCAGCAGCTTGGCACCGGGGAGCGGGGGTTTCAATGAGCAGTTCTTC. Translation: CASSLAPGSGGFNEQFF.

CDR3 in amino acids: CASSVAVPTRNSGANVLTF. DNA for the CDR3: TGTGCCAGCAGCGTAGCGGTCCCTACTAGGAACTCTGGGGCCAACGTCCTGACTTTC. The chain employs TRBV9 and TRBJ2-6; a weak D match, TRBD2 (5 bases). This CDR3 region has 19 residues. Germline-derived CDR1 and CDR2 are SGDLS and YYNGEE. Between the trimmed V and J ends, which lost 0 bases and 0 bases, there was a span of 16 bases.